One and the same sample provided the 17 T cell receptor beta chains below, sequenced in a study of cytomegalovirus exposure and HLA in healthy donors. PCR employed 60 Vbeta and 13 Jbeta primers. This table comes from immunoSEQ multiplex PCR, and its TCRdb copy is limited to in-frame clones, with some not included. The repertoire includes tens of thousands of clones, 63% of them detected once, and more than 5% sits in the top ten. Sequencing was done on a sample of PBMCs. The receptor source for this set is a man aged 30-40 years in good health and CMV-seropositive.

This clone has a handful of counts. This chain links TRBV2 with TRBJ2-1; no definite D call. The V end lost 2 bases, the J end lost 9 bases, and 2 bases lay between the germline ends. Germline V gene sequence: CDR1 SNHLY, CDR2 FYNNEI. The CDR3 extends over 10 amino acids. The CDR3 nucleotides read TGTGCCAGCAGTGAACTTGAGCAGTTCTTC. Its translation: CASSELEQFF.

The genes are TRBV6-6 and TRBJ1-2; tentative D call: TRBD1 (6 bases). V was pared by 7 bases and J by 5 bases, with 17 bases between. The length of the CDR3 is 14 residues. The germline V gene has CDR1 MNHNY and CDR2 SVGAGI (reference sequence). As DNA, the CDR3 is TGTGCCAGCACCCGAGACAGGCTCAGTTATGGCTACACCTTC. Protein sequence: CASTRDRLSYGYTF.

The chain joins TRBV4-3 to TRBJ1-2; the D gene is possibly TRBD1 (5 bases). Per the germline V gene, CDR1 is LGHNA and CDR2 is YSLEER. This CDR3 is built from 15 residues. The V gene lost 0 bases and the J gene lost 4 bases, with 12 bases spanning the gap. Here the CDR3 reads CASSQESREGYGYTF. CDR3 sequence (DNA): TGCGCCAGCAGCCAAGAATCCAGGGAAGGCTATGGCTACACCTTC.

The chain combines TRBV15 with TRBJ2-1, with TRBD2 identical over 8 bases. The CDR3 covers 15 residues. V dropped 4 bases and J dropped 6; count of bases not matched to a gene: 8. Germline lookup yields CDR1 LNHNV and CDR2 YYDKDF (reference sequence). The DNA of the CDR3 is TGTGCCACCAGCATATCAGCGGGAGCGGTCAATGAGCAGTTCTTC. Protein: CATSISAGAVNEQFF.

This clone occurred a few times. The chain links TRBV6-5 to TRBJ2-7, with TRBD1 as a possible D gene (6 bases). This CDR3 comprises 14 residues. V lost 6 bases and J lost 6, with 18 bases in between. CDR1 is MNHEY and CDR2 is SVGAGI in the germline V gene. This CDR3 is CASRGAEAYSEQYF. The CDR3, as DNA: TGTGCCAGCAGGGGGGCTGAGGCCTATTCCGAGCAGTACTTC.

The rearrangement uses TRBV4-1 and TRBJ2-2; possible D gene TRBD1, 5 bases. The CDR3 spans 15 residues. Germline values: CDR1 MGHRA, CDR2 YSYEKL. V lost 4 bases, J lost 6 bases, and 15 bases lay in between. The CDR3 DNA is TGCGCCAGCAGCCCGTGGGCAGGGCAAGCCGGGGAGCTGTTTTTT. Protein: CASSPWAGQAGELFF.

This chain uses TRBV6-5 with TRBJ1-5; a weak D match, TRBD1 (6 bases). Per germline, CDR1 MNHEY and CDR2 SVGAGI. Trimming pared 6 bases from V and 5 bases from J, leaving 14 bases between. The CDR3 is made up of 14 amino acids. The CDR3 region has the DNA TGTGCCAGCAGCCCAGGACAGATCCATCAGCCCCAGCATTTT. Translating gives CASSPGQIHQPQHF.

The CDR3: CASSFGRDNEQYF. In DNA form, the CDR3 reads TGTGCCAGCAGCTTTGGCAGGGACAACGAGCAGTACTTC. V and J are TRBV7-3 and TRBJ2-7; D is possibly TRBD1 (6 bases). The germline V gene has CDR1 SGHTA and CDR2 FQGTGA. The CDR3 extends over 13 amino acids. V gave up 3 bases and J gave up 5 bases, with 11 bases separating them.

This clone was observed many times. The chain carries TRBV18 and TRBJ2-1; D not resolved. There are 12 residues in the CDR3. The V end lost 1 base, the J end lost 7 bases, and 5 bases lay between the germline ends. CDR1 is KGHSH, CDR2 LQKENI, per germline. CDR3: CASSPQRNEQFF. CDR3 DNA: TGTGCCAGCTCACCACAGAGAAATGAGCAGTTCTTC.

This clone was observed a handful of times. The V and J genes are TRBV2 and TRBJ2-7; 10 bases match TRBD2. Looked up from germline, CDR1 is SNHLY and CDR2 is FYNNEI. The length of the CDR3 is 16 residues. Germline trimming cut 0 bases from V and 7 bases from J; bases unmatched to any gene: 9. This CDR3 is CASSEARLAGEWEQYF. CDR3 DNA: TGTGCCAGCAGTGAAGCGAGACTAGCGGGTGAGTGGGAGCAGTACTTC. Full variable domain (remainder filled in from reference TRBV2 and TRBJ2-7): EPEVTQTPSHQVTQMGQEVILRCVPISNHLYFYWYRQILGQKVEFLVSFYNNEISEKSEIFDDQFSVERPDGSNFTLKIRSTKLEDSAMYFCASSEARLAGEWEQYFGPGTRLTVT.

This chain joins TRBV4-3 and TRBJ2-3, with 15 nucleotides matching TRBD2. Germline lookup yields CDR1 LGHNA and CDR2 YSLEER. This CDR3 is built from 18 residues. Trimming at V came to 6 bases and at J to 2 bases, leaving 9 bases not matched to a gene. The CDR3 loop is CASSKGTSGRIYTDTQYF. The CDR3 region has the DNA TGCGCCAGCAGTAAGGGGACTAGCGGGAGGATTTACACAGATACGCAGTATTTT.

V is TRBV10-3 and J is TRBJ2-1, with 7 bases lining up with TRBD1. V dropped 2 bases and J dropped 5; count of bases not matched to a gene: 3. CDR1 and CDR2 (germline): ENHRY, SYGVKD. This CDR3 has 14 amino acids. CDR3 nucleotides: TGTGCCATCAGTGAGCAGGGGGACAACAATGAGCAGTTCTTC. It translates to CAISEQGDNNEQFF.

This clone occurred a few times. This chain uses TRBV18 with TRBJ1-1, with TRBD1 identical over 8 bases. V shed 5 bases, J shed 3 bases, and the junction held 5 bases outside the gene matches. The CDR3 is 14 residues long. From germline, CDR1 is KGHSH and CDR2 LQKENI. The CDR3 DNA follows: TGTGCCAGCTCATCGCAGGGGGCGGACACTGAAGCTTTCTTT. Protein product: CASSSQGADTEAFF.

The rearrangement uses TRBV15 and TRBJ2-3; 7 nucleotides match TRBD1. The CDR3 covers 16 residues. Per the germline V gene, CDR1 is LNHNV and CDR2 is YYDKDF (reference sequence). V dropped 0 bases and J dropped 1; count of bases not matched to a gene: 4. The CDR3 DNA follows: TGTGCCACCAGCAGAGATAGGGGGCGAGGCACAGATACGCAGTATTTT. Amino acids: CATSRDRGRGTDTQYF. Full variable domain (outside the CDR3, taken from reference TRBV15 and TRBJ2-3): DAMVIQNPRYQVTQFGKPVTLSCSQTLNHNVMYWYQQKSSQAPKLLFHYYDKDFNNEADTPDNFQSRRPNTSFCFLDIRSPGLGDTAMYLCATSRDRGRGTDTQYFGPGTRLTVL.

The chain employs TRBV27 and TRBJ2-7; 9 nucleotides match TRBD1. Germline CDR1 is MNHEY and CDR2 is SMNVEV (reference sequence). The CDR3 contains 15 residues. Trimming at V came to 5 bases and at J to 0 bases, leaving 5 bases not matched to a gene. CDR3 region: CASSKGQGSSYEQYF. In nucleotides, the CDR3 is TGTGCCAGCAGTAAGGGACAGGGAAGCTCCTACGAGCAGTACTTC.

In its sample, this clone was seen a few times. This rearrangement joins TRBV11-3 to TRBJ1-1; D not resolved. Trimming left V 5 bases short and J 3 bases short, with 10 bases between. There are 13 residues in the CDR3. Germline CDR1 reads SGHNT; CDR2 reads YENEEA. The CDR3 coding sequence is TGTGCCAGCAGCCCGAGCGGGGACACTGAAGCTTTCTTT. This gives the protein CASSPSGDTEAFF.

The chain employs TRBV5-1 and TRBJ1-1; TRBD1 matches 9 bases. This CDR3 region has 15 residues. J lost 6 bases, V lost 2 bases, and 8 bases had no gene match. The germline V gene encodes CDR1 SGHRS and CDR2 YFSETQ. The CDR3 sequence: CASSLDRGEYSEAFF. The CDR3 DNA reads as TGCGCCAGCAGCTTAGACAGGGGGGAGTACTCTGAAGCTTTCTTT.